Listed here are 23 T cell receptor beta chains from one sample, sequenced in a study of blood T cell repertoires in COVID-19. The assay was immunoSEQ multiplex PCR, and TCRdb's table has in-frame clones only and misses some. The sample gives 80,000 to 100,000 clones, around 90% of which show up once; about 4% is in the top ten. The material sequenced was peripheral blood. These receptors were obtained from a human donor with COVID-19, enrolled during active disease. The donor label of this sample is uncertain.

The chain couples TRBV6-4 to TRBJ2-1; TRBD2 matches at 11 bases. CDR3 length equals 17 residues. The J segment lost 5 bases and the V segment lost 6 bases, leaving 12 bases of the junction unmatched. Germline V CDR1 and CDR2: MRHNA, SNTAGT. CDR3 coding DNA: TGTGCCAGCAGCGAGGTTGGACTAGCGGGTGAGGACAATGAGCAGTTCTTC. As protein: CASSEVGLAGEDNEQFF.

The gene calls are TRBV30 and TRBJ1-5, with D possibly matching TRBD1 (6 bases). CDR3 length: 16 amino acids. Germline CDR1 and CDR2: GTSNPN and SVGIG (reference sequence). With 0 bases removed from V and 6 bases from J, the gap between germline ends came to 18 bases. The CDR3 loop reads CAWSVWGRGKGQPQHF. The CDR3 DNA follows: TGTGCCTGGAGTGTATGGGGCAGGGGAAAGGGTCAGCCCCAGCATTTT.

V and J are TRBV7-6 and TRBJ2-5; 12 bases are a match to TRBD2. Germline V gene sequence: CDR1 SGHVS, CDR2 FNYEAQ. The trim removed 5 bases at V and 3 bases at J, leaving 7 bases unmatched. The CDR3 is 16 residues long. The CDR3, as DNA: TGTGCCAGCAGCCTTCCTGGACTAGCGGGGAAAGAGACCCAGTACTTC. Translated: CASSLPGLAGKETQYF.

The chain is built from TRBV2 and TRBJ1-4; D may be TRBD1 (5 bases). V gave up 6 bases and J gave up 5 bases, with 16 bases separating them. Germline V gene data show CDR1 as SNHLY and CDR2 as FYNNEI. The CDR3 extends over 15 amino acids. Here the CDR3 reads CASSMETGSNEKLFF. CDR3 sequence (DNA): TGTGCCAGCAGCATGGAAACAGGTTCCAATGAAAAACTGTTTTTT.

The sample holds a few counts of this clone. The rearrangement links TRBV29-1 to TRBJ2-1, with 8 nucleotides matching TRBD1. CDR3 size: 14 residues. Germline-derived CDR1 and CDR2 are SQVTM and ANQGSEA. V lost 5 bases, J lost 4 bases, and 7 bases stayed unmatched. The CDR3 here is CSVNQGAGYNEQFF. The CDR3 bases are TGCAGCGTTAATCAGGGGGCTGGGTACAATGAGCAGTTCTTC.

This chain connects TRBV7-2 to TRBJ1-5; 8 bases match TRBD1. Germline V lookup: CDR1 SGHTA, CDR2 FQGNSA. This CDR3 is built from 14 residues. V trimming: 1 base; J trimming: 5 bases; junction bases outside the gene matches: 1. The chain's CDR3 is CASSLGTGYQPQHF. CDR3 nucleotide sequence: TGTGCCAGCAGCTTAGGGACAGGGTATCAGCCCCAGCATTTT.

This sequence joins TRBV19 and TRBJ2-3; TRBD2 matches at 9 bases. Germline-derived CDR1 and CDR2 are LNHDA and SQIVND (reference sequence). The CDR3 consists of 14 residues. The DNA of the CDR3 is TGTGCTATAGGCGGGGGGGCTAGCACAGATACGCAGTATTTT. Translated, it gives CAIGGGASTDTQYF.

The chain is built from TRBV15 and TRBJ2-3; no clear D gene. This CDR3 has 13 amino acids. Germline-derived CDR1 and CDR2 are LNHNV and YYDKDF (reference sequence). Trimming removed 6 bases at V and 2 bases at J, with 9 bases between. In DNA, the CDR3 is TGTGCCACCAGGAGCCTTGTCACAGATACGCAGTATTTT. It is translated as CATRSLVTDTQYF.

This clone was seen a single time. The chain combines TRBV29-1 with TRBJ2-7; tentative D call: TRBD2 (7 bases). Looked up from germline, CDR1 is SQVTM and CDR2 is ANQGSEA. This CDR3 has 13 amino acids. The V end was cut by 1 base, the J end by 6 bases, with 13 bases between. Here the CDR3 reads CSVEGQAGAEQYF. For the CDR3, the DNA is TGCAGCGTTGAAGGGCAGGCGGGGGCCGAGCAGTACTTC.

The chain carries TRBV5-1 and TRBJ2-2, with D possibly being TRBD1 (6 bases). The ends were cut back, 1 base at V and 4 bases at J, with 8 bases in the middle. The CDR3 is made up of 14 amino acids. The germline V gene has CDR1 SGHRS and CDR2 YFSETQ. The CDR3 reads CASSLQGGTGELFF. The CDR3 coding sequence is TGCGCCAGCAGCTTGCAAGGGGGCACCGGGGAGCTGTTTTTT. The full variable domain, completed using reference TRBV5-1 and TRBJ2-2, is KAGVTQTPRYLIKTRGQQVTLSCSPISGHRSVSWYQQTPGQGLQFLFEYFSETQRNKGNFPGRFSGRQFSNSRSEMNVSTLELGDSALYLCASSLQGGTGELFFGEGSRLTVL.

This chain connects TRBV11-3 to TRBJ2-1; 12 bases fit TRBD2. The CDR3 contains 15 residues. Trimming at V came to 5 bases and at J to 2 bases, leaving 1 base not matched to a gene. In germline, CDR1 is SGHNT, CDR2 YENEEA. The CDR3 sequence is CASSRTSGTYNEQFF. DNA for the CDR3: TGTGCCAGCAGCCGGACTAGCGGGACCTACAATGAGCAGTTCTTC.

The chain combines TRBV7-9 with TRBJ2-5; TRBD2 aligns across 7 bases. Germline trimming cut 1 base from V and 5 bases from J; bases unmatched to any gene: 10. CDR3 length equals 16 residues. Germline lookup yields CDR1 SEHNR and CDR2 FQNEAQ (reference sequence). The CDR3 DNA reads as TGTGCCAGCAGCTTAGAGGGGAGGGAAGCTTGGGAGACCCAGTACTTC. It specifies CASSLEGREAWETQYF. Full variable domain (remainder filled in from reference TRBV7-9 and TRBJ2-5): DTGVSQNPRHKITKRGQNVTFRCDPISEHNRLYWYRQTLGQGPEFLTYFQNEAQLEKSRLLSDRFSAERPKGSFSTLEIQRTEQGDSAMYLCASSLEGREAWETQYFGPGTRLLVL.

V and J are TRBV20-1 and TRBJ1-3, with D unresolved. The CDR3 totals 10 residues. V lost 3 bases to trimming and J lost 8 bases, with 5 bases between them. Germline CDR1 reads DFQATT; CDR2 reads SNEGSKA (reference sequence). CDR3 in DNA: TGCAGTGCTAGTTCAGACACCATATATTTT. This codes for CSASSDTIYF.

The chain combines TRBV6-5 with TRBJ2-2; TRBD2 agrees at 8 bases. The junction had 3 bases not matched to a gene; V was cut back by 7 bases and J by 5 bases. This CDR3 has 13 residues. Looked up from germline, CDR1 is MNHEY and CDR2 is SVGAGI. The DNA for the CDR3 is TGTGCCAGCATCCGGGAGGGGACCGGGGAGCTGTTTTTT. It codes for CASIREGTGELFF.

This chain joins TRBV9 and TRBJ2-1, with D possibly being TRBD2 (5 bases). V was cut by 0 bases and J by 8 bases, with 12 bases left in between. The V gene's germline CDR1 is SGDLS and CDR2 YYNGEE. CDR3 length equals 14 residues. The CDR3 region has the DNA TGTGCCAGCAGCGTAGTAGAGGGCGGCGATGAGCAGTTCTTC. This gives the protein CASSVVEGGDEQFF.

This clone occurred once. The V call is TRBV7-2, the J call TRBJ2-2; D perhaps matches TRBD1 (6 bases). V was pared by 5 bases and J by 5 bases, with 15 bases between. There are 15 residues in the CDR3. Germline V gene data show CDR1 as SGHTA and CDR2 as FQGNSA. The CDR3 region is CASSHRARGTGELFF. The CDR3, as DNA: TGTGCCAGCAGCCATCGGGCCAGGGGAACCGGGGAGCTGTTTTTT.

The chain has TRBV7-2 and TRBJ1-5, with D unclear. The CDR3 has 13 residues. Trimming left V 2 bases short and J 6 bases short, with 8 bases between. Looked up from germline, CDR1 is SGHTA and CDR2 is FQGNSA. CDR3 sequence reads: CASSLKPGQPQHF. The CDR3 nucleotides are TGTGCCAGCAGCTTAAAACCCGGTCAGCCCCAGCATTTT.

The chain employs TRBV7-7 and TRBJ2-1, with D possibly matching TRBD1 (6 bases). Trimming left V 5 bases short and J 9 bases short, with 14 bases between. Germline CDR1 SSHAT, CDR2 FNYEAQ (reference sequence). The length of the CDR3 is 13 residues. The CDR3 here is CASSPPDSPEQFF. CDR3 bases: TGTGCCAGCAGCCCCCCGGACAGCCCTGAGCAGTTCTTC.

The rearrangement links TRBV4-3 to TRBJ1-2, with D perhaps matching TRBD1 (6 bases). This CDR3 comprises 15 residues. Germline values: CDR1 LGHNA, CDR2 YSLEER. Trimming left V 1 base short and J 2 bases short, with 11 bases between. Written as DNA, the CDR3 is TGCGCCAGCAGCCAAGGGTCAGGGGAAAACTATGGCTACACCTTC. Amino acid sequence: CASSQGSGENYGYTF.

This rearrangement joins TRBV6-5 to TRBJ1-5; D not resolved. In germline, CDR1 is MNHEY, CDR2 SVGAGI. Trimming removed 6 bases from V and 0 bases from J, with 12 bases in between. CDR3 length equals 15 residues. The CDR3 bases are TGTGCCAGCAGCCTTCCGGGAAATAGCAATCAGCCCCAGCATTTT. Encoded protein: CASSLPGNSNQPQHF.

CDR3 sequence (DNA): TGTGCCAGCAGTTACGCACTAGCGGGGAGGGCAGATACGCAGTATTTT. Its protein is CASSYALAGRADTQYF. V is TRBV6-5 and J is TRBJ2-3; 10 nucleotides line up with TRBD2. V shed 2 bases, J shed 4 bases, and the junction held 6 bases outside the gene matches. The CDR3 runs to 16 residues. The germline CDR1 and CDR2 sequences are MNHEY and SVGAGI.

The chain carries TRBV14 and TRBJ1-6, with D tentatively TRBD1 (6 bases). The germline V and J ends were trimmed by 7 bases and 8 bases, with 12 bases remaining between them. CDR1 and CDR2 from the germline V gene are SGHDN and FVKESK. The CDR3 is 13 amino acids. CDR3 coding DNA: TGTGCCAGCAATCAGGGGTATGATTCACCCCTCCACTTT. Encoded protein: CASNQGYDSPLHF.

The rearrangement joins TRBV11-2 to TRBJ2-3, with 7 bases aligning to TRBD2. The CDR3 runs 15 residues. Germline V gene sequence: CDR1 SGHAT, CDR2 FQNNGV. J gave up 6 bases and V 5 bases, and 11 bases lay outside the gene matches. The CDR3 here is CASSDPGTNKDTQYF. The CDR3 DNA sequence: TGTGCCAGCAGCGACCCGGGGACTAATAAGGATACGCAGTATTTT.